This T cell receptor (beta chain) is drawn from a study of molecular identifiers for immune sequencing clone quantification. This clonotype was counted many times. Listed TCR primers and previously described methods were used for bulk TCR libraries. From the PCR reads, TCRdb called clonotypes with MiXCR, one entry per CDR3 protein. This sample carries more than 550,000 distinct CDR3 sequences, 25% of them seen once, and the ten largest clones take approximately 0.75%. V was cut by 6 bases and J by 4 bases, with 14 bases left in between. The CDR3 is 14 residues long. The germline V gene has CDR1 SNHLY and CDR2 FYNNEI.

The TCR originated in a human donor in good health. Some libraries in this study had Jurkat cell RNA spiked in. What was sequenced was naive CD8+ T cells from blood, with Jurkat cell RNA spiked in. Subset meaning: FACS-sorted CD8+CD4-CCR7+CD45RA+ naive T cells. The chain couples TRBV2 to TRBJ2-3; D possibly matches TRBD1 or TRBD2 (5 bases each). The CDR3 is CASSNDWDPDTQYF. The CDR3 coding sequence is TGTGCCAGCAGCAATGACTGGGACCCAGATACGCAGTATTTT.